This T cell receptor (beta chain) was recorded in a study of T cell responses to AZD1222 COVID-19 vaccine. Assay: immunoSEQ multiplex PCR; the TCRdb copy retains only in-frame clones and omits some. The sample yields about 180,000 clones, about 90% seen once. Study conclusions and caveats: Possibly, clonal diversity was underestimated; donors were largely white British and included more females. After the peak T cell response, and only then, were repertoires sampled. The study reported that nearly half of spike-specific TCRs target unmutated variant regions. Spike was spanned by vaccine-associated CD4 TCRs, which were dominant at 160-218 and 743-854.

Worth noting for this clone: Its antigen is unknown.

The specimen comprised peripheral blood, sampled 28 days after the second AZD1222 dose. The source of this sequence is an adult who received the AZD1222 COVID-19 vaccine.

The CDR3 spells CASSATYATNEKLFF. The CDR3 DNA sequence: TGTGCCAGCAGCGCGACATACGCAACTAATGAAAAACTGTTTTTT. The chain is built from TRBV9 and TRBJ1-4; D unclear. V dropped 3 bases and J dropped 0 bases, with 9 bases sitting between them. This CDR3 has 15 amino acids. The germline V gene has CDR1 SGDLS and CDR2 YYNGEE.